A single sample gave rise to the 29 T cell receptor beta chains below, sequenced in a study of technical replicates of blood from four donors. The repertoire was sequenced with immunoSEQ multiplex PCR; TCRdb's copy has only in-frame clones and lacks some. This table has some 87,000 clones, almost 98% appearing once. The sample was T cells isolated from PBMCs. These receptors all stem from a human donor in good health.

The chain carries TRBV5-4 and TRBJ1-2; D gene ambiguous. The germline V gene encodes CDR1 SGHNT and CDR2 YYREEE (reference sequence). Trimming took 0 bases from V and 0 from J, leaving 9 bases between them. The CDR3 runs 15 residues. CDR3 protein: CASSLAQRTNYGYTF. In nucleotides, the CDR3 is TGTGCCAGCAGCTTGGCCCAGCGTACTAACTATGGCTACACCTTC.

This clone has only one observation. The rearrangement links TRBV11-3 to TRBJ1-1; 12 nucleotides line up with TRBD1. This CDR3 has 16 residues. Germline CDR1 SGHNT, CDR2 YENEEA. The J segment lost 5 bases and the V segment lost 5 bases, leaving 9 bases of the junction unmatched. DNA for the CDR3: TGTGCCAGCAGCACCAGGGACAGGGGGCCGGGGACTGAAGCTTTCTTT. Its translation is CASSTRDRGPGTEAFF. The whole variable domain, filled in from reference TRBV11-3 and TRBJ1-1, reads EAGVVQSPRYKIIEKKQPVAFWCNPISGHNTLYWYLQNLGQGPELLIRYENEEAVDDSQLPKDRFSAERLKGVDSTLKIQPAELGDSAVYLCASSTRDRGPGTEAFFGQGTRLTVV.

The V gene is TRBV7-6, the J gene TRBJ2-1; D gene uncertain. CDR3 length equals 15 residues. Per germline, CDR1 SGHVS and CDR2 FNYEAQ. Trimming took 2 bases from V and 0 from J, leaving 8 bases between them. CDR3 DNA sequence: TGTGCCAGCAGCTTATTAAGGAGCTCCTACAATGAGCAGTTCTTC. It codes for CASSLLRSSYNEQFF. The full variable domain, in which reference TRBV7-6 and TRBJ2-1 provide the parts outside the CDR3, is GAGVSQSPRYKVTKRGQDVALRCDPISGHVSLYWYRQALGQGPEFLTYFNYEAQQDKSGLPNDRFSAERPEGSISTLTIQRTEQRDSAMYRCASSLLRSSYNEQFFGPGTRLTVL.

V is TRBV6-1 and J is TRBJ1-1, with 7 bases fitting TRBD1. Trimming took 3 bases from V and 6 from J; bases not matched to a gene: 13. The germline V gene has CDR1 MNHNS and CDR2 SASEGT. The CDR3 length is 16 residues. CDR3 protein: CASSDYRQGGRPEAFF. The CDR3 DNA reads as TGTGCCAGCAGTGACTACCGACAGGGTGGGCGCCCTGAAGCTTTCTTT.

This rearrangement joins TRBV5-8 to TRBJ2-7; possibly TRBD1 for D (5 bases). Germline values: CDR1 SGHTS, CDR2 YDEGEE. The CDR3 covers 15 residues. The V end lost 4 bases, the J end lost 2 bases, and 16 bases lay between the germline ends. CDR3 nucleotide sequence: TGTGCCAGCAGCCCCACGGCCTACAGGACCTACGAGCAGTACTTC. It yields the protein CASSPTAYRTYEQYF.

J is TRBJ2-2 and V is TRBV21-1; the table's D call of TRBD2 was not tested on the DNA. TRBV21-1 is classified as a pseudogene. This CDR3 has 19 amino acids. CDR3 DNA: TGTGCCAGCAGCAAATACCAGACTAGCGGGGGGACTAACACCGGGGAGCTGTTTTTT. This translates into CASSKYQTSGGTNTGELFF.

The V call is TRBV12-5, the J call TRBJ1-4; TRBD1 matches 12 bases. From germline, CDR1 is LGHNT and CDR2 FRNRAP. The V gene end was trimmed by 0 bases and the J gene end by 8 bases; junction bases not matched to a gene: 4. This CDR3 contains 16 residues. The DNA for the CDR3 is TGTGCTAGTGGTTTGGTAACGGGGACAGGGGGCGAAAAACTGTTTTTT. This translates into CASGLVTGTGGEKLFF.

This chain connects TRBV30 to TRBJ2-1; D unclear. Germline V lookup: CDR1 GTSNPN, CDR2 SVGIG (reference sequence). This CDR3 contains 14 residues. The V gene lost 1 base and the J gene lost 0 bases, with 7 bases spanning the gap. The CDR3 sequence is CAWSDFISYNEQFF. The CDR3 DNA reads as TGTGCCTGGAGTGACTTTATCTCCTACAATGAGCAGTTCTTC.

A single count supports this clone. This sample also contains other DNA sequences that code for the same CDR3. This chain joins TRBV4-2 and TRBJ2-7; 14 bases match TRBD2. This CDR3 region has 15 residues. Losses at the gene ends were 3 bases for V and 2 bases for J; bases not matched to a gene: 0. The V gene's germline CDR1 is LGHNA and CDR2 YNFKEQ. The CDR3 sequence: CASSQGLAGAYEQYF. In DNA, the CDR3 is TGTGCCAGCAGCCAGGGACTAGCGGGAGCCTACGAGCAGTACTTC.

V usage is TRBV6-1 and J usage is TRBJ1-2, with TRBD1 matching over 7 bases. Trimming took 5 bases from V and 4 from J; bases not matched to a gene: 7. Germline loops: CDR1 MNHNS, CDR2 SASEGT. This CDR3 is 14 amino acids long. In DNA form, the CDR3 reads TGTGCCAGCAGTCTACAGGGGTCGTCCTATGGCTACACCTTC. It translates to CASSLQGSSYGYTF.

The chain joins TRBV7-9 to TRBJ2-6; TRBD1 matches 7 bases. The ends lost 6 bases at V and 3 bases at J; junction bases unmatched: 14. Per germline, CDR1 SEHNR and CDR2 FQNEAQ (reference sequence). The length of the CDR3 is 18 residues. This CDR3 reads CASRKGDRRIGGANVLTF. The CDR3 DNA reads TGTGCCAGCAGAAAGGGGGACAGAAGAATTGGTGGGGCCAACGTCCTGACTTTC.

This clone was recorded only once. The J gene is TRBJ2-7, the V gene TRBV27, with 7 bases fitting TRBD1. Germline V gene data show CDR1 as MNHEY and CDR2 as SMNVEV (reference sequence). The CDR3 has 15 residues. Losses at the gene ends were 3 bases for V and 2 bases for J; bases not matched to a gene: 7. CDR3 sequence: CASSFGGQRTYEQYF. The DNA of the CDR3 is TGTGCCAGCAGTTTTGGGGGACAGCGGACCTACGAGCAGTACTTC.

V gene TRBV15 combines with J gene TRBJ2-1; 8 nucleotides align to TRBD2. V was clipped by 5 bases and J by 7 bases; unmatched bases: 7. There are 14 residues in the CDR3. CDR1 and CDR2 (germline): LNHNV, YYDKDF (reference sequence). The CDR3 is CATSGWLAGNEQFF. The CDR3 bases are TGTGCCACCAGCGGGTGGCTAGCGGGTAATGAGCAGTTCTTC.

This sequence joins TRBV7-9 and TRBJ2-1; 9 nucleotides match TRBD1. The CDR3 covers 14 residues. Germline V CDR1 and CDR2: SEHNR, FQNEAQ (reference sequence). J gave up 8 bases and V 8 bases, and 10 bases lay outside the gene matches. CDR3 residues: CASAHRGPLDEQFF. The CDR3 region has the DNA TGTGCCAGCGCCCACAGGGGGCCTCTCGATGAGCAGTTCTTC.

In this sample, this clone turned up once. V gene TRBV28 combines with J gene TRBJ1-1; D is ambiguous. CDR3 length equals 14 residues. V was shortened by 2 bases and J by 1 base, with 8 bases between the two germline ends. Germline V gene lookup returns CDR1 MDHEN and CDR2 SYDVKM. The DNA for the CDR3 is TGTGCCAGCAGTTTAGCGGGGTCGAACACTGAAGCTTTCTTT. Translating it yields CASSLAGSNTEAFF.

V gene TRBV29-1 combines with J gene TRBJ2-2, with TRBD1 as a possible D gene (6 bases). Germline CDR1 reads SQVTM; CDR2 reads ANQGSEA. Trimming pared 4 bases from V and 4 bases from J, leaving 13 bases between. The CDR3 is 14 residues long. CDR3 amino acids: CSVVPGAGTGELFF. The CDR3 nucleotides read TGCAGCGTTGTCCCAGGGGCGGGCACCGGGGAGCTGTTTTTT.

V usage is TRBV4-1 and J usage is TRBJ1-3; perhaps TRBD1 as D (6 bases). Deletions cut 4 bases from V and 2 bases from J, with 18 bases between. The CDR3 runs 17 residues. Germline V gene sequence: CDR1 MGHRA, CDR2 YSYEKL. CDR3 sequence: CASSPGAVQGAGNTIYF. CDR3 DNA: TGCGCCAGCAGCCCTGGGGCGGTACAGGGTGCTGGAAACACCATATATTTT.

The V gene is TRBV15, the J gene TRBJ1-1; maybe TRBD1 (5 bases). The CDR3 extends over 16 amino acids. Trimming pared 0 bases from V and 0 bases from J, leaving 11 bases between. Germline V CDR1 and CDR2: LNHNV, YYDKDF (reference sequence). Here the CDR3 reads CATSRDGGVMNTEAFF. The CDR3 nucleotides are TGTGCCACCAGCAGAGATGGGGGGGTAATGAACACTGAAGCTTTCTTT.

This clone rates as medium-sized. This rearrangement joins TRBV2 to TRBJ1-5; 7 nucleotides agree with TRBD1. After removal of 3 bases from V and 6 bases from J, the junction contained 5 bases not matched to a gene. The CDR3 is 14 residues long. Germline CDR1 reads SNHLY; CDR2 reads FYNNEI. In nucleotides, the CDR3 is TGTGCCAGCAGTGATAGGGGGCTCAGTCAGCCCCAGCATTTT. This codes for CASSDRGLSQPQHF.

The CDR3 here is CATSSRTGSYNEQFF. CDR3 nucleotides: TGTGCCACCAGCAGTCGGACAGGCTCCTACAATGAGCAGTTCTTC. This chain joins TRBV15 and TRBJ2-1; 7 bases fit TRBD1. The CDR3 has 15 amino acids. Germline CDR1 reads LNHNV; CDR2 reads YYDKDF (reference sequence). The trim removed 3 bases at V and 0 bases at J, leaving 2 bases unmatched.

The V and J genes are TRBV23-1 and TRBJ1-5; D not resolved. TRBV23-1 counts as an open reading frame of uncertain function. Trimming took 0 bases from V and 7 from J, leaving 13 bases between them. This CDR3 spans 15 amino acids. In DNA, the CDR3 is TGCGCCAGCAGTCAATCGATAAAAGGAGGACAGCCCCAGCATTTT. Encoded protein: CASSQSIKGGQPQHF.

The chain's CDR3 is CASSIGKTSGGSSTDTQYF. CDR3 sequence (DNA): TGTGCCAGTAGTATAGGAAAAACTAGCGGGGGCTCTAGCACAGATACGCAGTATTTT. This chain joins TRBV19 and TRBJ2-3, with 11 bases aligning to TRBD2. J gave up 0 bases and V 1 base, and 9 bases lay outside the gene matches. Germline V gives CDR1 LNHDA, CDR2 SQIVND (reference sequence). The CDR3 sequence is 19 residues long.

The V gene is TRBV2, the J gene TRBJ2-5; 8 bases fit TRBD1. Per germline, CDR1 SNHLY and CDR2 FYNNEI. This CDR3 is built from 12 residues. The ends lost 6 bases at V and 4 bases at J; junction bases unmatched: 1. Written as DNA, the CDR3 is TGTGCCAGCAGCACAGGGGGAGAGACCCAGTACTTC. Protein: CASSTGGETQYF.

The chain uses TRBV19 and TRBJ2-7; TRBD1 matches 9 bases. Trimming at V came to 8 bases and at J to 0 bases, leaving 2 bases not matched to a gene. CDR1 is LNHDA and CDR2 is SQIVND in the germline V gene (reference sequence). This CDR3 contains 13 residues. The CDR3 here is CASGQGSSYEQYF. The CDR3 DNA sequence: TGTGCCAGTGGACAGGGGAGCTCCTACGAGCAGTACTTC.

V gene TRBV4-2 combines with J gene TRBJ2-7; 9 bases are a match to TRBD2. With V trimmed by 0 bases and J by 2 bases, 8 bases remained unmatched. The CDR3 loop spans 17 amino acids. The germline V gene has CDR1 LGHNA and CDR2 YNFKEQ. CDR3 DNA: TGTGCCAGCAGCCAAGAAGCAACGGCGGGGGGGGCCTACGAGCAGTACTTC. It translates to CASSQEATAGGAYEQYF.

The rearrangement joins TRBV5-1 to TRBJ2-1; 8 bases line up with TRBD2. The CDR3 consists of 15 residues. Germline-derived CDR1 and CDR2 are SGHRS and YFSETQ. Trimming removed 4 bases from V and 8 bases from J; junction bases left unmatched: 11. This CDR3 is CASSLQVTGGDEQFF. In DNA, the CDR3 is TGCGCCAGCAGCCTACAGGTCACGGGGGGGGATGAGCAGTTCTTC.

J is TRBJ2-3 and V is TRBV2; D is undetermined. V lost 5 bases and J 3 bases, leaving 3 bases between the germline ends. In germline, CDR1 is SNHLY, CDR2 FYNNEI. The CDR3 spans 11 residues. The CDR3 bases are TGTGCCAGCAGTCGGACAGATACGCAGTATTTT. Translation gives CASSRTDTQYF.

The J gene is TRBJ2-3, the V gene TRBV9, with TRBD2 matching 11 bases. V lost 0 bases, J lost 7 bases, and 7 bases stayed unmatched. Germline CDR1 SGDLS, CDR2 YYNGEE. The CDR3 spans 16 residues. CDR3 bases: TGTGCCAGCAGCGTAGGAGTAGCGGGGGGGCAACATACGCAGTATTTT. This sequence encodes CASSVGVAGGQHTQYF.

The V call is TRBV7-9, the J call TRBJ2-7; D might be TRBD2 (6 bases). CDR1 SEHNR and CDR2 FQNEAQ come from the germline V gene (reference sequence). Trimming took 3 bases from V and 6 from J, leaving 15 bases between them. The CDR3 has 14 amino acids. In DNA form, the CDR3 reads TGTGCCAGCAGCTTTTTCGACGGAGCGGGCGAGCAGTACTTC. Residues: CASSFFDGAGEQYF.